The entry below describes one T cell receptor beta chain. The CDR3 spans 15 residues. CDR1 and CDR2 (germline): DFQATT, SNEGSKA (reference sequence). The ends lost 2 bases at V and 0 bases at J; junction bases unmatched: 1. This specimen belongs to a study of tumor and adjacent non-tumor tissue in lung cancer. RNA was extracted from bulk tissue without any cell sorting. TCRbeta libraries were built with three rounds of nested PCR, modified from ARM-PCR. One entry per CDR3 protein, called by TCRdb with MiXCR from the multiplex PCR reads. The sample shows 65,000 to 70,000 distinct CDR3 sequences, approximately 63% of them seen only once.

This receptor was obtained from a man aged 45-65 years with non-small cell lung cancer. What was sequenced was lung tumor tissue. This chain joins TRBV20-1 and TRBJ2-5, with 12 bases lining up with TRBD2. The CDR3 spells CSARPSGRDQETQYF. The CDR3 coding sequence is TGCAGTGCTAGACCTAGCGGGAGGGACCAAGAGACCCAGTACTTC.